The rows below give T cell receptor beta chains drawn from one sample of a study of PD-1 blockade in classical Hodgkin lymphoma. Only in-frame clones appear in the TCRdb table, and some are missing; sequencing was by immunoSEQ multiplex PCR. The sample has approximately 70,000 clones; under 95% are singletons. The material was peripheral blood mononuclear cells (PBMCs), obtained at baseline. These receptors all come from a human donor with classical Hodgkin lymphoma. CDR3s include the opening cysteine and the closing phenylalanine or tryptophan. The order of the fields is CDR3 length, clone size, V gene, D gene, J gene, CDR3 DNA, CDR3 protein. The D gene is left open where the match is weak. Clone size is given for some rows only: seen once, a few or many times, or a class if the clone is expanded.

11,-,TRBV2,-,TRBJ1-2,TGTGCCAGCACGTTTGGGGATGGCTACACCTTC,CASTFGDGYTF
15,-,TRBV6-4,-,TRBJ2-2,TGTGCCAGCAGTGATATAGGCAACGTGGCCGGGGAGCTGTTTTTT,CASSDIGNVAGELFF
15,-,TRBV15,-,TRBJ1-1,TGTGCCACCAGCAGAGGTCCCTTAGAGGGCAGTGAAGCTTTCTTT,CATSRGPLEGSEAFF
13,-,TRBV28,-,TRBJ1-4,TGTGCCAGCCACACCCTAACTAATGAAAAACTGTTTTTT,CASHTLTNEKLFF
14,-,TRBV6-6,-,TRBJ1-3,TGTGCCAGCAGTTCCCCAGGAGATGGAAACACCATATATTTT,CASSSPGDGNTIYF
15,-,TRBV7-8,-,TRBJ1-4,TGTGCCAGCAGCTTAGCGCGGGGGCATGGTGAAAAACTGTTTTTT,CASSLARGHGEKLFF
17,once,TRBV11-1,TRBD2,TRBJ2-1,TGTGCCAGCAGCTCGGGACTAGCGGGGGGGCCGCACAATGAGCAGTTCTTC,CASSSGLAGGPHNEQFF
17,-,TRBV4-2,TRBD2,TRBJ2-5,TGTGCCAGCAGCCAAGTTGTCCCGACTAGCGGGGTAGAGACCCAGTACTTC,CASSQVVPTSGVETQYF
15,-,TRBV7-9,TRBD1,TRBJ2-7,TGTGCCAGCACTGATCCGGACAGGGGTCCCTACGAGCAGTACTTC,CASTDPDRGPYEQYF
15,-,TRBV5-8,-,TRBJ2-7,TGTGCCAGCAGCCAATACACAGGGCTGGTCTACGAGCAGTACTTC,CASSQYTGLVYEQYF
18,-,TRBV13,-,TRBJ2-2,TGTGCCAGCGAGTATTCCCCCCGAAGGACACTAAACACCGGGGAGCTGTTTTTT,CASEYSPRRTLNTGELFF
12,once,TRBV7-9,TRBD1,TRBJ1-2,TGTGCCAGCAGCATAGGGACAGACGGCTACACCTTC,CASSIGTDGYTF
14,-,TRBV18,TRBD1,TRBJ2-7,TGTGCCAGCTCACGACAGGGTACTGGGTACGAGCAGTACTTC,CASSRQGTGYEQYF
15,-,TRBV6-6,TRBD1,TRBJ1-5,TGTGCCAGCAGTTTTAATAGGGACAGGGGGGCGCCCCAGCATTTT,CASSFNRDRGAPQHF
15,-,TRBV9,TRBD1,TRBJ2-7,TGTGCCAGCAGCGGAGAGGCCGGGACAGACCACGAGCAGTACTTC,CASSGEAGTDHEQYF
16,-,TRBV6-5,-,TRBJ1-3,TGTGCCAGCAGTTACTCGTGGGGGTTGTCTGGAAACACCATATATTTT,CASSYSWGLSGNTIYF
13,-,TRBV15,TRBD1,TRBJ1-1,TGTGCCACCAGGAGGGGGGGGGACAGGAAAGCTTTCTTT,CATRRGGDRKAFF
15,-,TRBV5-4,TRBD2,TRBJ2-3,TGTGCCAGCAGCGCTACTAGCGGGGACACAGATACGCAGTATTTT,CASSATSGDTDTQYF
13,once,TRBV7-9,-,TRBJ2-1,TGTGCCAGCAGCCCCGGGAACCACAATGAGCAGTTCTTC,CASSPGNHNEQFF
15,-,TRBV7-3,TRBD1,TRBJ2-5,TGTGCCAGCAGCTTATCGGGGACAGAAAGAGAGACCCAGTACTTC,CASSLSGTERETQYF
15,-,TRBV2,-,TRBJ1-5,TGTGCCAGCAGTGAAGGCCTCAATAGCAATCAGCCCCAGCATTTT,CASSEGLNSNQPQHF
14,once,TRBV6-6,TRBD1,TRBJ1-1,TGTGCCAGCAGTCTGGGACAGGAGAACACTGAAGCTTTCTTT,CASSLGQENTEAFF
12,-,TRBV7-9,-,TRBJ1-4,TGTGCCAGCAGCGAAGGAGTAGGAAAACTGTTTTTT,CASSEGVGKLFF
13,-,TRBV6-1,-,TRBJ1-2,TGTGCCAGCAGTGACTTGGGGATCTATGGCTACACCTTC,CASSDLGIYGYTF
15,-,TRBV7-9,TRBD2,TRBJ2-7,TGTGCCAGCAGCCGGACTAGCGGGTCCCCATACGAGCAGTACTTC,CASSRTSGSPYEQYF
18,-,TRBV11-2,TRBD2,TRBJ2-3,TGTGCCAGCAGCCCCCTCGATCTAGCGGGAGGGAGCACAGATACGCAGTATTTT,CASSPLDLAGGSTDTQYF
14,-,TRBV30,-,TRBJ1-4,TGTGCCTGGATGGTAGGCGGGGGGAGTGAAAAACTGTTTTTT,CAWMVGGGSEKLFF
12,once,TRBV28,TRBD1,TRBJ1-2,TGTGCCAGCAGTCCTACAGGGGATGGCTACACCTTC,CASSPTGDGYTF
16,-,TRBV6-5,-,TRBJ2-7,TGTGCCAGCAGTTACACTATGGACAGCCGCTCCTACGAGCAGTACTTC,CASSYTMDSRSYEQYF
11,-,TRBV9,-,TRBJ2-3,TGTGCCAGCAGCACGGGACTTAGCGTCTATTTT,CASSTGLSVYF
15,-,TRBV28,-,TRBJ2-1,TGTGCCAGCAGTTTGAGGACTGCTACCTACAATGAGCAGTTCTTC,CASSLRTATYNEQFF
17,-,TRBV4-1,-,TRBJ1-2,TGCGCCAGCAGCCAAGTTCTCCCCGAATACTCCTCCTATGGCTACACCTTC,CASSQVLPEYSSYGYTF
12,many,TRBV4-2,-,TRBJ2-7,TGTGCCAGCAGCCAGGATACCTACGAGCAGTACTTC,CASSQDTYEQYF
13,-,TRBV5-8,-,TRBJ1-2,TGTGCCAGCAGCTTAGGGGGAATGGAGGGCTACACCTTC,CASSLGGMEGYTF
18,-,TRBV5-1,TRBD2,TRBJ2-7,TGCGCCAGCAGCTACTCGCCCCGACTAGCGGGGAGCTCCTACGAGCAGTACTTC,CASSYSPRLAGSSYEQYF
14,-,TRBV4-1,-,TRBJ2-7,TGCGCCAGCAGCCAAGGGGGGAGCTCCTACGAGCAGTACTTC,CASSQGGSSYEQYF
13,-,TRBV30,-,TRBJ1-2,TGTGCCTGGAGTCCATGGATGGTCTATGGCTACACCTTC,CAWSPWMVYGYTF
13,-,TRBV19,TRBD1,TRBJ1-1,TGTGCCAGTAGCCCGGGACAGGGGTTTGAAGCTTTCTTT,CASSPGQGFEAFF
13,-,TRBV6-5,-,TRBJ1-5,TGTGCCAGCAGTTACGGGGGAAATCAGCCCCAGCATTTT,CASSYGGNQPQHF
13,-,TRBV9,-,TRBJ2-7,TGTGCCAGCAGCGCGGGGTCCTCCTACGAGCAGTACTTC,CASSAGSSYEQYF
15,-,TRBV5-1,TRBD1,TRBJ1-2,TGCGCCAGCAGCTCACAGGGGCCCCCTCCCTATGGCTACACCTTC,CASSSQGPPPYGYTF
17,-,TRBV7-3,-,TRBJ2-5,TGTGCCAGCAGCGAACTCGGGCGGGTGGATTTGGGTGAGACCCAGTACTTC,CASSELGRVDLGETQYF
14,-,TRBV2,TRBD1,TRBJ2-3,TGTGCCAGCGGCGGGACAGGGGTTCCAGATACGCAGTATTTT,CASGGTGVPDTQYF
14,-,TRBV6-1,-,TRBJ2-7,TGTGCCAGCTGCGGGACATCCTTCTCCTACGAGCAGTACTTC,CASCGTSFSYEQYF
16,-,TRBV4-1,TRBD2,TRBJ2-3,TGCGCCAGCAGCCAAGAGACGGGGGGGCGCACAGATACGCAGTATTTT,CASSQETGGRTDTQYF